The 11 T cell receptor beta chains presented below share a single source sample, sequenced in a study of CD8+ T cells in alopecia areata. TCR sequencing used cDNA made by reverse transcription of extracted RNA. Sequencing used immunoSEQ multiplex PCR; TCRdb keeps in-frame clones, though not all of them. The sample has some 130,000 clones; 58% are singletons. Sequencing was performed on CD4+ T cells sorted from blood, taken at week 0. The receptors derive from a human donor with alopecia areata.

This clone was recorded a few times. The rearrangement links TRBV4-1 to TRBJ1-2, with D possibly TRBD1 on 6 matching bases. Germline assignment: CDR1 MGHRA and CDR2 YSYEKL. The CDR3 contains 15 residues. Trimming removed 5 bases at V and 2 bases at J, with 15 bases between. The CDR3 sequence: CASSFVTGSNYGYTF. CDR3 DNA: TGCGCCAGCAGCTTCGTAACAGGGTCGAACTATGGCTACACCTTC.

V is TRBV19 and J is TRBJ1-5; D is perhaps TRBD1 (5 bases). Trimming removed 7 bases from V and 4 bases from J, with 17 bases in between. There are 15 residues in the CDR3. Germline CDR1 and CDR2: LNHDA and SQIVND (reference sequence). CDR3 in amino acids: CASTNGAGLNQPQHF. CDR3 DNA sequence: TGTGCCAGTACCAATGGGGCAGGGCTAAATCAGCCCCAGCATTTT. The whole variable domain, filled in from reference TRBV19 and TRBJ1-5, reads DGGITQSPKYLFRKEGQNVTLSCEQNLNHDAMYWYRQDPGQGLRLIYYSQIVNDFQKGDIAEGYSVSREKKESFPLTVTSAQKNPTAFYLCASTNGAGLNQPQHFGDGTRLSIL.

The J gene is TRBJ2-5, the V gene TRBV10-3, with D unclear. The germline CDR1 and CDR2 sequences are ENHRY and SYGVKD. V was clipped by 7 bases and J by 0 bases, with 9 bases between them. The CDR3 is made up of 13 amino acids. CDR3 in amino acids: CAINAANQETQYF. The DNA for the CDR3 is TGTGCCATCAACGCAGCGAACCAAGAGACCCAGTACTTC.

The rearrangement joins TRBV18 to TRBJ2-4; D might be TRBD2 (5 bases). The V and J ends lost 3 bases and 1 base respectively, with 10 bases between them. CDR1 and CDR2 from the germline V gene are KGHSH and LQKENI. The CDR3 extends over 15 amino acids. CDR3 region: CASSPPPGAKNIQYF. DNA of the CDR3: TGTGCCAGCTCACCTCCCCCGGGGGCCAAAAACATTCAGTACTTC.

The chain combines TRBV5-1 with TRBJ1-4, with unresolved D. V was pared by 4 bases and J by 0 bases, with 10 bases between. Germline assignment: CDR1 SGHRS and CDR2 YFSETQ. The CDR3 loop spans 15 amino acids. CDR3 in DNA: TGCGCCAGCAGCGTATCGGTAACAACTAATGAAAAACTGTTTTTT. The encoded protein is CASSVSVTTNEKLFF.

The CDR3 here is CASSVFGRGGRGNSPLHF. The CDR3 bases are TGTGCCAGTAGTGTCTTCGGACGGGGCGGTCGGGGGAATTCACCCCTCCACTTT. The chain uses TRBV19 and TRBJ1-6, with a weak D call TRBD1 (5 bases). CDR1 LNHDA and CDR2 SQIVND come from the germline V gene (reference sequence). The CDR3 runs to 18 residues. Trimming shortened V by 5 bases and J by 7 bases, and 24 bases separated the two germline ends. The variable domain in full, with the rest retrieved from reference TRBV19 and TRBJ1-6, is DGGITQSPKYLFRKEGQNVTLSCEQNLNHDAMYWYRQDPGQGLRLIYYSQIVNDFQKGDIAEGYSVSREKKESFPLTVTSAQKNPTAFYLCASSVFGRGGRGNSPLHFGNGTRLTVT.

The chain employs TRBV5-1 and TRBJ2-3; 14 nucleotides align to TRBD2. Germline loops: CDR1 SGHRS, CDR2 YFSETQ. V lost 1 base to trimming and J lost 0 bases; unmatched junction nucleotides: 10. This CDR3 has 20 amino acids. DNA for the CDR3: TGCGCCAGCAGCTTGAGCAAGGGACTAGCGGGAGTTTATAGCACAGATACGCAGTATTTT. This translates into CASSLSKGLAGVYSTDTQYF.

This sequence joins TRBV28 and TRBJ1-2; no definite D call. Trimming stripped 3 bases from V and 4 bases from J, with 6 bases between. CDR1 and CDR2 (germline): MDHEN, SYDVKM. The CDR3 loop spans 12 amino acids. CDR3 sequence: CASSFESYGYTF. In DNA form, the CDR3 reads TGTGCCAGCAGTTTCGAGTCCTATGGCTACACCTTC.

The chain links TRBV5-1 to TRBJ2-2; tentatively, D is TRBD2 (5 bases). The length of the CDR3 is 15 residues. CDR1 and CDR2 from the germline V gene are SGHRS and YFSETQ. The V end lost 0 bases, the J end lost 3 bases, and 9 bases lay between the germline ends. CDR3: CASSLGGPDTGELFF. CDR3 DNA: TGCGCCAGCAGCTTGGGAGGGCCTGACACCGGGGAGCTGTTTTTT.

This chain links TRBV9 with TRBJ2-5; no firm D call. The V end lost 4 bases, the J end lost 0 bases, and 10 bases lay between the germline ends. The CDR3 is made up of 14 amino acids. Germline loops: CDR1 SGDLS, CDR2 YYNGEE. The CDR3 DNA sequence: TGTGCCAGCAGCCGAGGAGACAACCAAGAGACCCAGTACTTC. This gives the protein CASSRGDNQETQYF.

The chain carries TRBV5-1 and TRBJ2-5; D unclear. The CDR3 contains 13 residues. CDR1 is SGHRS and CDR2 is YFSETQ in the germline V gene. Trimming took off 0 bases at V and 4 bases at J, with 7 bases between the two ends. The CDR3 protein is CASSLDGVETQYF. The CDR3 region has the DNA TGCGCCAGCAGCTTGGATGGGGTAGAGACCCAGTACTTC.